Presented here are 27 T cell receptor beta chains from one specimen sequenced in a study of T cells after yellow fever vaccination. TCRdb processed the 5' RACE reads anew with MiXCR; each CDR3 protein has one entry. Of 300,000 to 400,000 distinct CDR3 sequences listed, 9.5% to 15% are singletons. The sequences come from CD4+ T cells sorted from PBMCs, collected 15 days after the yellow fever booster vaccination. These receptors originate from a man younger than 30 who received the YFV17D yellow fever vaccine.

The CDR3 is CASSQEPAGYNEQFF. CDR3 coding DNA: TGCGCCAGCAGCCAAGAGCCAGCGGGGTACAATGAGCAGTTCTTC. This chain uses TRBV4-3 with TRBJ2-1; TRBD2 agrees at 7 bases. The J segment lost 4 bases and the V segment lost 0 bases, leaving 3 bases of the junction unmatched. This CDR3 region has 15 residues. Germline assignment: CDR1 LGHNA and CDR2 YSLEER.

This clonotype was seen a handful of times. The V gene is TRBV5-1, the J gene TRBJ2-1; weak D call: TRBD1 (6 bases). Trimming removed 4 bases at V and 4 bases at J, with 15 bases between. From germline, CDR1 is SGHRS and CDR2 YFSETQ. The length of the CDR3 is 15 residues. As DNA, the CDR3 is TGCGCCAGCAGCGCACAGGGCTCGCGGTACAATGAGCAGTTCTTC. Protein sequence: CASSAQGSRYNEQFF.

The genes are TRBV7-8 and TRBJ1-2; TRBD1 matches at 8 bases. Germline lookup yields CDR1 SGHVS and CDR2 FQNEAQ. The CDR3 sequence is 15 residues long. The J segment lost 5 bases and the V segment lost 4 bases, leaving 9 bases of the junction unmatched. The CDR3 nucleotides read TGTGCCAGCAGCTCCGCCGGGACAGGTCATTATGGCTACACCTTC. The encoded protein is CASSSAGTGHYGYTF.

This clonotype was observed at least ten times. This chain connects TRBV12-3 or TRBV12-4 to TRBJ1-1; no reliable D call. The CDR3 consists of 13 residues. V was clipped by 2 bases and J by 5 bases, with 9 bases between them. The CDR3 DNA follows: TGTGCCAGCAGTTTACGGGAAAGGACTGAAGCTTTCTTT. Translated, it gives CASSLRERTEAFF.

This clonotype was observed a handful of times. The V and J genes are TRBV5-1 and TRBJ2-3; 13 bases map to TRBD2. The trim removed 4 bases at V and 0 bases at J, leaving 5 bases unmatched. The germline V gene encodes CDR1 SGHRS and CDR2 YFSETQ. CDR3 length equals 17 residues. CDR3 bases: TGCGCCAGCAGCCCCGGGACTAGCGGGGATAGCACAGATACGCAGTATTTT. Residues: CASSPGTSGDSTDTQYF.

This clonotype was seen more than once but under ten times. V is TRBV12-3 or TRBV12-4 and J is TRBJ2-3, with TRBD2 matching 7 bases. This CDR3 is 15 amino acids long. The trim removed 6 bases at V and 4 bases at J, leaving 10 bases unmatched. The CDR3 is CASSRSGAEADTQYF. The CDR3, as DNA: TGTGCCAGCAGCCGCAGCGGGGCCGAGGCAGATACGCAGTATTTT.

This clonotype showed up just a few times. This chain links TRBV7-3 with TRBJ2-1; TRBD2 aligns across 7 bases. Germline V gene data show CDR1 as SGHTA and CDR2 as FQGTGA. V shed 5 bases, J shed 6 bases, and the junction held 7 bases outside the gene matches. CDR3 length: 14 amino acids. CDR3: CASSRGGIGNEQFF. CDR3 DNA: TGTGCCAGCAGCCGCGGGGGAATCGGCAATGAGCAGTTCTTC.

This clonotype was detected a few times. This chain links TRBV7-9 with TRBJ2-5; 9 bases are shared with TRBD2. V trimming: 4 bases; J trimming: 0 bases; junction bases outside the gene matches: 3. The CDR3 has 15 amino acids. Germline CDR1 reads SEHNR; CDR2 reads FQNEAQ (reference sequence). DNA of the CDR3: TGTGCCAGCAGCTCCCGCGGGGGGGACCAAGAGACCCAGTACTTC. This encodes CASSSRGGDQETQYF.

This clonotype has just a few counts. The chain is built from TRBV9 and TRBJ2-3; TRBD1 is a possible D gene (6 bases). This CDR3 region has 15 residues. From germline, CDR1 is SGDLS and CDR2 YYNGEE. The germline V and J ends were trimmed by 0 bases and 6 bases, with 14 bases remaining between them. The CDR3 spells CASSVGPRGSDTQYF. CDR3 nucleotides: TGTGCCAGCAGCGTAGGGCCTAGGGGGTCGGATACGCAGTATTTT.

A few counts support this clonotype. The chain recombines TRBV2 with TRBJ2-3; TRBD1 is a possible D gene (5 bases). This CDR3 spans 15 amino acids. CDR1 SNHLY and CDR2 FYNNEI come from the germline V gene. Trimming shortened V by 8 bases and J by 4 bases, and 19 bases separated the two germline ends. This chain's CDR3 is CASDGHKNRPDTQYF. The CDR3 nucleotides are TGTGCCAGCGACGGACACAAAAACCGACCAGATACGCAGTATTTT.

This clonotype was counted at least ten times. The chain is built from TRBV5-1 and TRBJ2-1; unclear D gene. V lost 0 bases to trimming and J lost 0 bases, with 10 bases between them. From germline, CDR1 is SGHRS and CDR2 YFSETQ. The CDR3 extends over 16 amino acids. The chain's CDR3 is CASSLGVTSSYNEQFF. The CDR3 region has the DNA TGCGCCAGCAGCTTGGGAGTGACGAGCTCCTACAATGAGCAGTTCTTC. Together with reference TRBV5-1 and TRBJ2-1, the CDR3 gives the full variable domain: KAGVTQTPRYLIKTRGQQVTLSCSPISGHRSVSWYQQTPGQGLQFLFEYFSETQRNKGNFPGRFSGRQFSNSRSEMNVSTLELGDSALYLCASSLGVTSSYNEQFFGPGTRLTVL.

The chain uses TRBV5-6 and TRBJ2-5, with D perhaps TRBD1 (6 bases). Trimming took 3 bases from V and 5 from J, leaving 14 bases between them. Germline lookup yields CDR1 SGHDT and CDR2 YYEEEE. This CDR3 region has 14 residues. The chain's CDR3 is CASSSLGASETQYF. The CDR3 region has the DNA TGTGCCAGCAGCTCACTGGGGGCGAGTGAGACCCAGTACTTC.

The chain is built from TRBV5-1 and TRBJ2-3; D unclear. CDR3 length: 14 residues. Between the trimmed V and J ends, which lost 1 base and 1 base, there was a span of 7 bases. Germline V CDR1 and CDR2: SGHRS, YFSETQ. This CDR3 is CASSLYARTDTQYF. The CDR3 DNA is TGCGCCAGCAGCTTGTACGCCCGCACAGATACGCAGTATTTT.

The chain carries TRBV2 and TRBJ1-2, with a weak D call TRBD1 (5 bases). The V gene's germline CDR1 is SNHLY and CDR2 FYNNEI. This CDR3 comprises 14 residues. V dropped 3 bases and J dropped 3 bases, with 11 bases sitting between them. The CDR3: CASSERQGDYGYTF. CDR3 DNA: TGTGCCAGCAGTGAGCGGCAGGGCGACTATGGCTACACCTTC.

A few counts support this clonotype. The chain employs TRBV7-9 and TRBJ2-7; 8 bases fit TRBD2. The V gene end was trimmed by 2 bases and the J gene end by 2 bases; junction bases not matched to a gene: 5. There are 15 residues in the CDR3. CDR1 and CDR2 (germline): SEHNR, FQNEAQ (reference sequence). CDR3 protein: CASSLTSGAPYEQYF. DNA of the CDR3: TGTGCCAGCAGCTTAACTAGCGGAGCTCCCTACGAGCAGTACTTC.

This clonotype was counted between two and nine times. The rearrangement links TRBV6-5 to TRBJ1-1; maybe TRBD1 (5 bases). V was pared by 0 bases and J by 10 bases, with 12 bases between. The CDR3 contains 13 residues. CDR1 is MNHEY and CDR2 is SVGAGI in the germline V gene. CDR3 sequence (DNA): TGTGCCAGCAGTTACTCTCGGGGGGACCGAGCTTTCTTT. Its translation is CASSYSRGDRAFF.

V is TRBV28 and J is TRBJ1-5; D not resolved. This CDR3 has 14 amino acids. From germline, CDR1 is MDHEN and CDR2 SYDVKM. V lost 8 bases, J lost 6 bases, and 17 bases lay in between. CDR3 residues: CASHPDPALQPQHF. The CDR3 DNA follows: TGTGCCAGCCACCCCGACCCAGCGCTTCAGCCCCAGCATTTT.

The rearrangement uses TRBV6-5 and TRBJ2-6; TRBD1 matches 7 bases. Trimming removed 3 bases from V and 4 bases from J; junction bases left unmatched: 6. Germline V gene lookup returns CDR1 MNHEY and CDR2 SVGAGI. The CDR3 is 16 amino acids. The CDR3 loop reads CASSYLTGAGANVLTF. CDR3 nucleotide sequence: TGTGCCAGCAGTTATCTCACAGGGGCCGGGGCCAACGTCCTGACTTTC.

The chain joins TRBV9 to TRBJ2-5; TRBD1 is a possible D gene (5 bases). The CDR3 has 14 amino acids. V shed 4 bases and J shed 1 base, with 11 bases lying between them. Germline V gene data show CDR1 as SGDLS and CDR2 as YYNGEE. The DNA of the CDR3 is TGTGCCAGCAGCTCCAGGGCATCCCAAGAGACCCAGTACTTC. It encodes CASSSRASQETQYF. Combining the CDR3 with reference TRBV9 and TRBJ2-5 gives the whole variable domain DSGVTQTPKHLITATGQRVTLRCSPRSGDLSVYWYQQSLDQGLQFLIQYYNGEERAKGNILERFSAQQFPDLHSELNLSSLELGDSALYFCASSSRASQETQYFGPGTRLLVL.

This clonotype was counted at least ten times. The gene calls are TRBV3-1 and TRBJ2-5; D possibly corresponds to TRBD2 (5 bases). CDR3 length equals 14 residues. The germline gives CDR1 LGHDT, CDR2 YNNKEL (reference sequence). V gave up 0 bases and J gave up 5 bases, with 10 bases separating them. The CDR3 is CASSQEGRRETQYF. CDR3 coding DNA: TGTGCCAGCAGCCAAGAGGGCAGGAGGGAGACCCAGTACTTC.

This clonotype occurred many times. The V gene is TRBV5-1, the J gene TRBJ1-6, with unresolved D. Germline V gene data show CDR1 as SGHRS and CDR2 as YFSETQ. V was trimmed by 4 bases and J by 6 bases, leaving 11 bases between them. The CDR3 is made up of 14 amino acids. CDR3 DNA sequence: TGCGCCAGCAGCCCTCCGGAGGGTAATTCACCCCTCCACTTT. This gives the protein CASSPPEGNSPLHF.

This clonotype came up a few times. The chain links TRBV5-1 to TRBJ2-7; a possible D gene is TRBD2 (5 bases). CDR1 SGHRS and CDR2 YFSETQ come from the germline V gene. V was pared by 0 bases and J by 0 bases, with 10 bases between. CDR3 size: 15 residues. For the CDR3, the DNA is TGCGCCAGCAGCTTGGGAACAGCGGACTCCTACGAGCAGTACTTC. This encodes CASSLGTADSYEQYF.

This clonotype was counted once. The CDR3 region has the DNA TGTGCCAGCAGCCAGGGGACGGACTTGACCCAGTACTTC. As protein: CASSQGTDLTQYF. The chain recombines TRBV27 with TRBJ2-5, with D possibly TRBD1 on 6 matching bases. CDR3 length equals 13 residues. The V gene's germline CDR1 is MNHEY and CDR2 SMNVEV (reference sequence). The V and J ends lost 6 bases and 7 bases respectively, with 15 bases between them.

This clonotype was seen only a few times. V gene TRBV5-6 combines with J gene TRBJ1-1; D remains ambiguous. Deletions cut 3 bases from V and 11 bases from J, with 17 bases between. This CDR3 spans 13 amino acids. Germline assignment: CDR1 SGHDT and CDR2 YYEEEE. This CDR3 reads CASSSRWEGYAFF. The CDR3 DNA reads TGTGCCAGCAGCTCTCGATGGGAAGGGTATGCTTTCTTT.

This sequence joins TRBV2 and TRBJ1-2; TRBD1 matches 7 bases. This CDR3 spans 13 amino acids. CDR1 is SNHLY and CDR2 is FYNNEI in the germline V gene. After removal of 8 bases from V and 4 bases from J, the junction contained 7 bases not matched to a gene. The CDR3 here is CASLPGGLYGYTF. The DNA of the CDR3 is TGTGCCAGCCTACCAGGGGGGCTCTATGGCTACACCTTC. Together with reference TRBV2 and TRBJ1-2, the CDR3 gives the full variable domain: EPEVTQTPSHQVTQMGQEVILRCVPISNHLYFYWYRQILGQKVEFLVSFYNNEISEKSEIFDDQFSVERPDGSNFTLKIRSTKLEDSAMYFCASLPGGLYGYTFGSGTRLTVV.

The table lists this clonotype with many counts. The chain has TRBV6-5 and TRBJ1-5; D might be TRBD1 (6 bases). Germline V CDR1 and CDR2: MNHEY, SVGAGI. V shed 6 bases and J shed 0 bases, with 12 bases lying between them. This CDR3 is 15 amino acids long. For the CDR3, the DNA is TGTGCCAGCAGGAAGGACAGTTATAGCAATCAGCCCCAGCATTTT. This sequence encodes CASRKDSYSNQPQHF.

This clonotype was detected only a few times. This chain links TRBV28 with TRBJ1-6, with 10 bases fitting TRBD1. Germline V gene data show CDR1 as MDHEN and CDR2 as SYDVKM. Trimming cost V 5 bases and J 8 bases; bases outside gene matches: 3. This CDR3 has 14 residues. CDR3 loop: CASSTTGGYSPLHF. The DNA of the CDR3 is TGTGCCAGCAGTACGACAGGGGGCTATTCACCCCTCCACTTT.